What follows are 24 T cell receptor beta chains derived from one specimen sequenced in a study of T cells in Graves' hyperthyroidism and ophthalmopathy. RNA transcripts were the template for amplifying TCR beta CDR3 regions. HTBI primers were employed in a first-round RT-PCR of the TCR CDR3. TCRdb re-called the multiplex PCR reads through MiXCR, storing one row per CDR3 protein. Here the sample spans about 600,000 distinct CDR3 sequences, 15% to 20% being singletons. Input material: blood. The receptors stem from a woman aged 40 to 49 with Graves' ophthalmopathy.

In DNA, the CDR3 is TGTGCCAGCAGTGAACTGGGGGCAGTTAACTATGGCTACACCTTC. Translated: CASSELGAVNYGYTF. This sequence joins TRBV2 and TRBJ1-2; tentative D call: TRBD1 (6 bases). This CDR3 contains 15 residues. Germline-derived CDR1 and CDR2 are SNHLY and FYNNEI. Deletions cut 2 bases from V and 1 base from J, with 11 bases between.

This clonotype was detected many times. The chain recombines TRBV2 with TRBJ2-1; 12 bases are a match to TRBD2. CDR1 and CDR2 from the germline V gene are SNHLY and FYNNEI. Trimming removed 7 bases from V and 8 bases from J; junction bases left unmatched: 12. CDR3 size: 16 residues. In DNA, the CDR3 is TGTGCCAGCAAGCAGACTAGCGGGAGTGTCTCTCATGAGCAGTTCTTC. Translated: CASKQTSGSVSHEQFF.

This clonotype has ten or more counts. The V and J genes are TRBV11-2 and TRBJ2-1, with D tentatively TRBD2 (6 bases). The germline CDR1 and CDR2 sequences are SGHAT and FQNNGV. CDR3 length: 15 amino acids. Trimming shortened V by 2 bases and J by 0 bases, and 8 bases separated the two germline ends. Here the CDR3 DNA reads TGTGCCAGCAGCTTAAATAGCGGCTCCTACAATGAGCAGTTCTTC. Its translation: CASSLNSGSYNEQFF.

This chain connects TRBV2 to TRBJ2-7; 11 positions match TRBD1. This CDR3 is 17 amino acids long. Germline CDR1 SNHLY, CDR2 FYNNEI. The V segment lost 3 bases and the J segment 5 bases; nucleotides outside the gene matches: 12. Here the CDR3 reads CASSDRTGGSARDEQYF. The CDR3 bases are TGTGCCAGCAGTGACCGGACAGGGGGCTCGGCTAGGGACGAGCAGTACTTC. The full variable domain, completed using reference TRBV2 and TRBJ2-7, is EPEVTQTPSHQVTQMGQEVILRCVPISNHLYFYWYRQILGQKVEFLVSFYNNEISEKSEIFDDQFSVERPDGSNFTLKIRSTKLEDSAMYFCASSDRTGGSARDEQYFGPGTRLTVT.

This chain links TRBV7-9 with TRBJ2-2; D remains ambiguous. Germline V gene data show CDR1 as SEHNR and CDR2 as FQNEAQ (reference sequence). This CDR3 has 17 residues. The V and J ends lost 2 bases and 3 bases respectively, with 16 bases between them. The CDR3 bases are TGTGCCAGCAGCTTAAATATGGGTCTCACCTACACCGGGGAGCTGTTTTTT. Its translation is CASSLNMGLTYTGELFF.

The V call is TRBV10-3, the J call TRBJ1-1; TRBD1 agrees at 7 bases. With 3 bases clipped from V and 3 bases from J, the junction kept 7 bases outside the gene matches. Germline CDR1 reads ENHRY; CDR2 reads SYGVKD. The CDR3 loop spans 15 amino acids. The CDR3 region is CAISEGIGGHTEAFF. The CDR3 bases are TGTGCCATCAGTGAAGGGATAGGGGGCCACACTGAAGCTTTCTTT.

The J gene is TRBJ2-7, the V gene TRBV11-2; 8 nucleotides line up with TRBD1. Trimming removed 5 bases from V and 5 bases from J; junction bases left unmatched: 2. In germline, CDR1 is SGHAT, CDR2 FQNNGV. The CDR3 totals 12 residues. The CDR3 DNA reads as TGTGCCAGCAGCGTGGACAGGGACGAGCAGTACTTC. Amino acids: CASSVDRDEQYF.

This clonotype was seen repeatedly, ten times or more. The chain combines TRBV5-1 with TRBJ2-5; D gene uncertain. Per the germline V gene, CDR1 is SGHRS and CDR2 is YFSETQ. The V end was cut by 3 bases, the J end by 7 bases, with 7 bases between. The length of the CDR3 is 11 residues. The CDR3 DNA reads TGCGCCAGCAGCTCACCAGGGACCCAGTACTTC. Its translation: CASSSPGTQYF.

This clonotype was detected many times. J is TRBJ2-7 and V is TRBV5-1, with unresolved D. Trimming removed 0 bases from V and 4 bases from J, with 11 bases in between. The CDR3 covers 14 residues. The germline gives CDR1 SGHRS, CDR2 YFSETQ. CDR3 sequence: CASSLATVTYEQYF. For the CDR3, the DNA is TGCGCCAGCAGCTTGGCCACCGTGACATACGAGCAGTACTTC.

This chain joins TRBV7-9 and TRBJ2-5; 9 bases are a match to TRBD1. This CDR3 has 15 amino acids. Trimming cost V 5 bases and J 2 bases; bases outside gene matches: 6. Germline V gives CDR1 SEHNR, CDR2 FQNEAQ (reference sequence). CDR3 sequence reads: CASSPGTGLQETQYF. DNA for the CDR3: TGTGCCAGCAGCCCCGGGACAGGGCTGCAAGAGACCCAGTACTTC. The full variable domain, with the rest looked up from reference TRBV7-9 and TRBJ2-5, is DTGVSQNPRHKITKRGQNVTFRCDPISEHNRLYWYRQTLGQGPEFLTYFQNEAQLEKSRLLSDRFSAERPKGSFSTLEIQRTEQGDSAMYLCASSPGTGLQETQYFGPGTRLLVL.

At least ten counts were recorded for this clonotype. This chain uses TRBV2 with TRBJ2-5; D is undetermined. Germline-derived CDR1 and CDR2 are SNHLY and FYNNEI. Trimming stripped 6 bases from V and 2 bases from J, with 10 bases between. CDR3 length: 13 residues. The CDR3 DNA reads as TGTGCCAGCAGAACGACACTACAAGAGACCCAGTACTTC. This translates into CASRTTLQETQYF.

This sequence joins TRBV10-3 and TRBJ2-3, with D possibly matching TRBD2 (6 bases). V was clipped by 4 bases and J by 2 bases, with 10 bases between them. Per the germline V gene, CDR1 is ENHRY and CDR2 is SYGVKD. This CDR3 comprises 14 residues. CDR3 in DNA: TGTGCCATCAGTGTCGGCGGGGCCACAGATACGCAGTATTTT. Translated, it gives CAISVGGATDTQYF.

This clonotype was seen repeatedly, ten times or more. Here the CDR3 reads CASSLISSYEQYF. The DNA for the CDR3 is TGTGCCAGCAGCTTAATAAGCAGCTACGAGCAGTACTTC. The rearrangement joins TRBV11-2 to TRBJ2-7, with no clear D. The CDR3 consists of 13 residues. Trimming took 2 bases from V and 3 from J, leaving 8 bases between them. Germline lookup yields CDR1 SGHAT and CDR2 FQNNGV.

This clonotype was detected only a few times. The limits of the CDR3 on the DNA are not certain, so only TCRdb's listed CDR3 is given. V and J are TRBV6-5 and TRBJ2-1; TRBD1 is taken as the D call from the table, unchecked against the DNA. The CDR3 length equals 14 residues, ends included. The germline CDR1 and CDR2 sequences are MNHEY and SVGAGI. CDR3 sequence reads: CASSSFGAGNEQFF.

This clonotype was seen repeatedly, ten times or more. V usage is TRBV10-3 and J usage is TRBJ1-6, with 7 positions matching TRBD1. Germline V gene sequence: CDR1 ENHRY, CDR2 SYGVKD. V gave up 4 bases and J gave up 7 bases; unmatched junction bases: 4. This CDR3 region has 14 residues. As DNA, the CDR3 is TGTGCCATCAGTGTAGAACAGGGGAATTCACCCCTCCACTTT. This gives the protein CAISVEQGNSPLHF.

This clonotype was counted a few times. The CDR3 loop reads CASSRYGPGGRAYNEQFF. CDR3 sequence (DNA): TGTGCCAGCAGCCGCTACGGGCCGGGAGGGAGAGCTTACAATGAGCAGTTCTTC. This chain links TRBV7-3 with TRBJ2-1; 8 bases match TRBD2. The CDR3 contains 18 residues. With V trimmed by 5 bases and J by 4 bases, 16 bases remained unmatched. Per the germline V gene, CDR1 is SGHTA and CDR2 is FQGTGA.

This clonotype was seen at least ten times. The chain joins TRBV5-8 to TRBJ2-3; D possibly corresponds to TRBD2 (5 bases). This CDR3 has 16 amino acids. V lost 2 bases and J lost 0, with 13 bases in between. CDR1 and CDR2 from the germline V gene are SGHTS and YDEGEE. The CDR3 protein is CASSFGMSGSTDTQYF. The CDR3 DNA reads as TGTGCCAGCAGCTTTGGTATGTCGGGAAGCACAGATACGCAGTATTTT. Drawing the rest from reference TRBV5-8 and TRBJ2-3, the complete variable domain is EAGVTQSPTHLIKTRGQQATLRCSPISGHTSVYWYQQALGLGLQFLLWYDEGEERNRGNFPPRFSGRQFPNYSSELNVNALELEDSALYLCASSFGMSGSTDTQYFGPGTRLTVL.

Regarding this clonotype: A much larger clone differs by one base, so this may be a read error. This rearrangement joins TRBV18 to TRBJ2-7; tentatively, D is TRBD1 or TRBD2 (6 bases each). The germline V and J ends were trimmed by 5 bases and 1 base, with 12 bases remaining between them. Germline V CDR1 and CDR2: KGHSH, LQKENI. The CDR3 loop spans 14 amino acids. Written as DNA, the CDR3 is TGTGCCAGCTCAAAGGGGGGCCGGTCCTACGAGCAGTACTTC. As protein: CASSKGGRSYEQYF.

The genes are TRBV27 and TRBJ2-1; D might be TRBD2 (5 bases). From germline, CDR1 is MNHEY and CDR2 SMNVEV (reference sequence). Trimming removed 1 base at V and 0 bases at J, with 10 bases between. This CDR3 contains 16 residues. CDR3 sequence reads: CASSLFVGSSYNEQFF. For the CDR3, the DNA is TGTGCCAGCAGTTTATTTGTAGGGAGCTCCTACAATGAGCAGTTCTTC.

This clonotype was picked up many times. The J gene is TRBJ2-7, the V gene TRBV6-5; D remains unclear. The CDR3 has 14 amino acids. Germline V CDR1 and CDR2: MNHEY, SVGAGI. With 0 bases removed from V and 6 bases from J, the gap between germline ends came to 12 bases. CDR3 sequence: CASSYSSGDGEQYF. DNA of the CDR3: TGTGCCAGCAGTTACTCATCAGGTGATGGCGAGCAGTACTTC.

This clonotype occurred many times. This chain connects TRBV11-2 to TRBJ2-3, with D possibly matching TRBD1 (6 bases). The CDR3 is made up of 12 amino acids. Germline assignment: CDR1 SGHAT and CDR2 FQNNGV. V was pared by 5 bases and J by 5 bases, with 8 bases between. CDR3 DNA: TGTGCCAGCAGCGTACAGGGAGATACGCAGTATTTT. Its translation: CASSVQGDTQYF.

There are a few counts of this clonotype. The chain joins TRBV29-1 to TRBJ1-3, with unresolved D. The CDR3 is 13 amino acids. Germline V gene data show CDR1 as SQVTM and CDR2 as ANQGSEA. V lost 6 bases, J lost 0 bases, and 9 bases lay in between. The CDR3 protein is CSVPGASGNTIYF. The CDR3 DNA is TGCAGCGTACCGGGAGCCTCTGGAAACACCATATATTTT.

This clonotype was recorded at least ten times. The CDR3 loop reads CASSHRTGLAEQFF. Here the CDR3 DNA reads TGTGCCAGCAGCCACCGCACTGGTCTAGCAGAGCAGTTCTTC. V is TRBV11-2 and J is TRBJ2-1, with TRBD2 as a possible D gene (5 bases). The CDR3 sequence is 14 residues long. The germline V and J ends were trimmed by 5 bases and 10 bases, with 18 bases remaining between them. The germline gives CDR1 SGHAT, CDR2 FQNNGV.

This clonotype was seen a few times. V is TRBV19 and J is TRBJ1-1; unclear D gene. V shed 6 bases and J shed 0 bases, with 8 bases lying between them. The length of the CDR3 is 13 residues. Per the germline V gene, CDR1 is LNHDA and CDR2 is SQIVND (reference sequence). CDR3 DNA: TGTGCCAGTAGCCGAAAATTGAACACTGAAGCTTTCTTT. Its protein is CASSRKLNTEAFF. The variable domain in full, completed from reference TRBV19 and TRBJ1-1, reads DGGITQSPKYLFRKEGQNVTLSCEQNLNHDAMYWYRQDPGQGLRLIYYSQIVNDFQKGDIAEGYSVSREKKESFPLTVTSAQKNPTAFYLCASSRKLNTEAFFGQGTRLTVV.